The following is a TCR beta chain sequence with its context. TCRdb's copy holds only in-frame clones and misses some; the assay was immunoSEQ multiplex PCR. The sample contains some 120,000 clones, approximately 90% of which appear only once. These data originate in a study of T cell responses to AZD1222 COVID-19 vaccine. The V end was cut by 3 bases, the J end by 4 bases, with 9 bases between. This CDR3 is 13 amino acids long. This chain connects TRBV12-3 or TRBV12-4 to TRBJ1-1; the D gene is possibly TRBD1 (5 bases). The sequence was collected from an adult in good health. Sequenced here: peripheral blood, sampled on day 0 of AZD1222 vaccination. The CDR3 nucleotides are TGTGCCAGCAGTTTTATGGGGCGCACTGAAGCTTTCTTT. Its protein is CASSFMGRTEAFF.